Listed below are T cell receptor beta chains from one sample, sequenced in a study of regulatory T cells in long-lasting Graves disease. In TCRdb, the multiplex PCR reads were re-called with MiXCR into one record per CDR3 protein. The sample includes 350,000 to 500,000 distinct CDR3 sequences, 20% to 25% of them seen just once. The sample in question was peripheral blood mononuclear cells (PBMCs), obtained when the disease was refractory, from a patient treated with antithyroid drugs. The receptor set was obtained from a female donor with Graves disease. Each CDR3 is given with its conserved first and last residue. The order of the fields is J gene, D gene, clone size, V gene, CDR3 DNA, CDR3 protein. The D gene is left open where the match is weak. Part of the rows lack a size; the others show once, few, many or a class for expanded clones.

>TRBJ2-1|NA|NA|TRBV2
TGTGCCAGCAGTGACAGCGGGCTTAGCGCCAATGAGCAGTTCTTC
CASSDSGLSANEQFF
>TRBJ1-1|NA|many|TRBV7-2
TGTGCCAGCAGCCGCGGGTGGGGGCGTACTGAAGCTTTCTTT
CASSRGWGRTEAFF
>TRBJ2-7|TRBD1|NA|TRBV4-2
TGTGCCAGCAGCCAAGACCTTTGGGACAGTTACGAGCAGTACTTC
CASSQDLWDSYEQYF
>TRBJ2-2|NA|NA|TRBV7-3
TGTGCCAGCGGGGGCGGACGCGGTGGCGGGGAGCTGTTTTTT
CASGGGRGGGELFF
>TRBJ1-1|NA|many|TRBV28
TGTGCCAGCAGTCTCAGTTTCCCCACAGGGTTAGCTTTCTTT
CASSLSFPTGLAFF
>TRBJ1-2|TRBD1|many|TRBV6-1
TGTGCCAGCACCCCGGGACAGGGAGGAGGCTACACCTTC
CASTPGQGGGYTF
>TRBJ2-7|NA|many|TRBV12-3/TRBV12-4
TGTGCCAGCAGCCGACACGGGGGAGAGCAGTACTTC
CASSRHGGEQYF
>TRBJ2-5|NA|many|TRBV2
TGTGCCACGACCTCAGGGGTCCCCTTCCAAGAGACCCAGTACTTC
CATTSGVPFQETQYF
>TRBJ1-3|NA|few|TRBV10-3
TGTGCCGCTCATGGGCGGCGCTCTGGAAACACCATATATTTT
CAAHGRRSGNTIYF
>TRBJ1-2|NA|many|TRBV6-5
TGTGCCAGCAGTTACTCATCCAGCTCGGCTGGCTACACCTTC
CASSYSSSSAGYTF
>TRBJ2-1|TRBD2|NA|TRBV6-1
TGTGCCAGCAGTGAACTTGTGACTAGCGGGAGTGGGGAGCAGTTCTTC
CASSELVTSGSGEQFF
>TRBJ2-2|NA|many|TRBV7-3
TGTGCCAGCAGCTTATTAGGTGGCGGGGAGCTGTTTTTT
CASSLLGGGELFF
>TRBJ1-5|NA|few|TRBV5-1
TGCGCCAGCAGCTTGTTGGGGGCTGGGTTAGATCAGCCCCAGCATTTT
CASSLLGAGLDQPQHF
>TRBJ2-7|NA|few|TRBV7-9
TGTGCCAGCAGCTCTGACGGCGAGCAGTACTTC
CASSSDGEQYF
>TRBJ1-2|NA|many|TRBV20-1
TGCAGTTCCGGGACTGATGGCTACACCTTC
CSSGTDGYTF
>TRBJ2-6|TRBD1|NA|TRBV5-5
TGTGCCAGCAGCCCGACAGGGGCCGTCTCTGGGGCCAACGTCCTGACTTTC
CASSPTGAVSGANVLTF
>TRBJ2-5|NA|few|TRBV5-6
TGTGCCAGCAGCCTAACAGACCGCGGGACCCAGTACTTC
CASSLTDRGTQYF